This T cell receptor beta chain was captured in a study of OX40 agonist ivuxolimab in advanced cancers. Assay: immunoSEQ multiplex PCR; the TCRdb copy retains only in-frame clones and omits some. The sample consists of 60,000 or so clones, about 90% of them appearing once. In regard to this clone: Antigen: not known.

This CDR3 comprises 15 residues. The germline CDR1 and CDR2 sequences are LNHDA and SQIVND (reference sequence). The ends were cut back, 5 bases at V and 4 bases at J, with 12 bases in the middle. Regarding the study as a whole: Within 6 weeks, CD4+ and CD8+ blood T cells expanded clonally at 0.1 to 3.0 mg/kg.

Here the sequenced sample was CD4+ or CD8+ T cells sorted from blood, taken in a trial of the OX40 agonist ivuxolimab. The rearrangement joins TRBV19 to TRBJ1-6; D is ambiguous. The TCR was taken from an adult with an advanced solid tumor such as melanoma, head and neck, liver or kidney cancer. The CDR3 DNA follows: TGTGCCAGTAGTCCCCCGGGCGGGTATAATTCACCCCTCCACTTT. Amino acids: CASSPPGGYNSPLHF.